The present TCR beta chain was sequenced within a study of monozygotic twins with inflammatory bowel disease. Study-wide results and limits: Repertoire similarity did not separate concordant from discordant twins, possibly from limited power.

Worth noting for this clonotype: Its antigen is as yet unknown.

CDR1 and CDR2 from the germline V gene are MNHEY and SVGEGT. The CDR3 runs 13 residues. Each CDR3 protein gets one entry in TCRdb, which reprocessed the 5' RACE reads and gives no DNA. The sample holds a few hundred thousand distinct CDR3 sequences. The clonotype was recovered from a human donor with ulcerative colitis or Crohn's disease, or a healthy co-twin of an affected twin (not recorded which). The V call is TRBV6-2 or TRBV6-3, the J call TRBJ1-5; the D call of TRBD1 rests on TCRdb alone, since no DNA is present to check it. Sequencing was done on a sample of blood. The CDR3 protein is CASKGARGQPQHF.